This T cell receptor beta chain was identified during a study of cytomegalovirus exposure and HLA in healthy donors. V dropped 4 bases and J dropped 0 bases, with 10 bases sitting between them. Looked up from germline, CDR1 is MRHNA and CDR2 is SNTAGT. The CDR3 consists of 15 residues. This clone was seen repeatedly, ten times or more. Its antigen remains unidentified. Donors came from a validation cohort of fewer than 150 subjects, distinct from the first 666-subject cohort. Generated by immunoSEQ multiplex PCR, the TCRdb table keeps only in-frame clones and is missing some. The top ten hold about 3% of the sample, which has 150,000 to 200,000 clones, 80% to 85% seen once. Notes on the study in general: The study put 150 or so TCR beta chains on its list as cytomegalovirus-associated. Some public TCRs appeared in many individuals, while most sequences were rare.

The chain uses TRBV6-4 and TRBJ2-1, with a tentative D call TRBD2 (6 bases). Sequenced material: PBMCs. The receptor's source is a woman between 18 and 29 years old in good health and CMV-seropositive. The CDR3 sequence is CASSALADSYNEQFF. The CDR3, as DNA: TGTGCCAGCAGTGCACTAGCCGACTCCTACAATGAGCAGTTCTTC.